This T cell receptor beta chain comes out of a study of shared clonotypes between healthy human individuals. Recent vaccinations or acute infections were absent in the healthy HIV-negative adult donors. V was pared by 7 bases and J by 1 base, with 10 bases between. CDR1 is SNHLY, CDR2 FYNNEI, per germline. The CDR3 consists of 14 residues. Some 30,000 T cell genomes, or roughly 200 ng DNA, went into the sorted-subset replicate PCRs. Assay used: immunoSEQ multiplex PCR; TCRdb lists only in-frame clones, some missing. Here the sample spans 2.5 million or so clones, about 92% being singletons. This sequence joins TRBV2 and TRBJ2-2, with D possibly TRBD1 on 5 matching bases. The sequencing sample was made of naive CD4+ T cells sorted from blood. The subset denotes: CD45RA+ positively selected. The receptor was derived from a man aged 18 to 29 in good health. The CDR3: CASMTEMNTGELFF. CDR3 sequence (DNA): TGTGCCAGCATGACAGAAATGAACACCGGGGAGCTGTTTTTT.